Each of the 32 T cell receptor beta chains below was sequenced from the same sample in a study of blood T cell repertoires in COVID-19. Clones were sequenced by immunoSEQ multiplex PCR, and TCRdb holds only the in-frame ones, with some missing. The table lists 250,000 to 350,000 clones, 88% of them singletons. The source material was peripheral blood. Source of these receptors: a woman under 40 with COVID-19, enrolled during active disease.

The rearrangement joins TRBV30 to TRBJ2-7; D not certain. V was cut by 2 bases and J by 3 bases, with 8 bases left in between. The CDR3 loop spans 12 amino acids. Germline CDR1 and CDR2: GTSNPN and SVGIG (reference sequence). This chain's CDR3 is CAWSTADYEQYF. CDR3 DNA sequence: TGTGCCTGGAGTACGGCGGACTACGAGCAGTACTTC.

The chain has TRBV28 and TRBJ2-3, with a tentative D call TRBD2 (7 bases). Germline V gene data show CDR1 as MDHEN and CDR2 as SYDVKM. V was pared by 5 bases and J by 7 bases, with 22 bases between. The CDR3 has 16 residues. CDR3: CASSPLGGRAKNTQYF. The CDR3 nucleotides are TGTGCCAGCAGTCCCTTAGGGGGGAGGGCGAAGAATACGCAGTATTTT.

This chain joins TRBV7-9 and TRBJ2-1, with 11 bases fitting TRBD2. The CDR3 is made up of 14 amino acids. Germline trimming cut 8 bases from V and 1 base from J; bases unmatched to any gene: 1. Per germline, CDR1 SEHNR and CDR2 FQNEAQ (reference sequence). The DNA of the CDR3 is TGTGCCAGCGGGACTAGCGGATCCTACAATGAGCAGTTCTTC. It specifies CASGTSGSYNEQFF.

The V call is TRBV5-4, the J call TRBJ2-7, with a weak D call TRBD2 (6 bases). This CDR3 has 13 amino acids. V was clipped by 2 bases and J by 5 bases, with 11 bases between them. Germline assignment: CDR1 SGHNT and CDR2 YYREEE (reference sequence). The CDR3 region has the DNA TGTGCCAGCAGCTTAAAGACTAGTCACGAGCAGTACTTC. Translated: CASSLKTSHEQYF.

This clone was seen only a few times. The rearrangement uses TRBV24-1 and TRBJ1-2, with D possibly matching TRBD1 (6 bases). Germline CDR1 is KGHDR and CDR2 is SFDVKD. V was clipped by 3 bases and J by 4 bases, with 14 bases between them. The CDR3 covers 15 residues. The CDR3 DNA reads TGTGCCACCAGTGATCCCGGGACACCCATCTATGGCTACACCTTC. Translation gives CATSDPGTPIYGYTF.

J is TRBJ2-7 and V is TRBV7-9; 8 positions agree with TRBD1. This CDR3 is built from 15 residues. V trimming: 6 bases; J trimming: 2 bases; junction bases outside the gene matches: 9. The V gene's germline CDR1 is SEHNR and CDR2 FQNEAQ (reference sequence). The CDR3 sequence: CASSGGTRGPYEQYF. CDR3 nucleotide sequence: TGTGCCAGCAGTGGAGGGACCAGGGGGCCCTACGAGCAGTACTTC. The variable domain in full, with the rest retrieved from reference TRBV7-9 and TRBJ2-7, is DTGVSQNPRHKITKRGQNVTFRCDPISEHNRLYWYRQTLGQGPEFLTYFQNEAQLEKSRLLSDRFSAERPKGSFSTLEIQRTEQGDSAMYLCASSGGTRGPYEQYFGPGTRLTVT.

This chain links TRBV18 with TRBJ1-1; 8 bases fit TRBD1. The V gene's germline CDR1 is KGHSH and CDR2 LQKENI. Germline trimming cut 5 bases from V and 2 bases from J; bases unmatched to any gene: 1. The CDR3 length is 13 residues. CDR3 nucleotides: TGTGCCAGCTCAGGACAGGGAAACACTGAAGCTTTCTTT. It codes for CASSGQGNTEAFF.

The CDR3 coding sequence is TGTGCCAGCAGCCTGACAGGGGGGAGGGGACAAGAGACCCAGTACTTC. Translation: CASSLTGGRGQETQYF. V is TRBV3-1 (or the pseudogene TRBV3-2) and J is TRBJ2-5, with 9 bases matching TRBD1. CDR1 and CDR2 from the germline V gene are LGHDT and YNNKEL (reference sequence). V gave up 4 bases and J gave up 2 bases; unmatched junction bases: 8. The CDR3 extends over 16 amino acids.

The J gene is TRBJ1-1, the V gene TRBV5-1; no reliable D call. The CDR3 spans 15 residues. Germline CDR1 and CDR2: SGHRS and YFSETQ. V was pared by 0 bases and J by 2 bases, with 11 bases between. The CDR3: CASSLGRLGNTEAFF. The CDR3 DNA is TGCGCCAGCAGCTTGGGTCGTCTGGGCAACACTGAAGCTTTCTTT.

The V gene is TRBV5-1, the J gene TRBJ1-1, with D unresolved. The V end lost 0 bases, the J end lost 5 bases, and 8 bases lay between the germline ends. The CDR3 extends over 13 amino acids. Germline values: CDR1 SGHRS, CDR2 YFSETQ. The CDR3 region has the DNA TGCGCCAGCAGCTTGGACGGAGGGACTGAAGCTTTCTTT. Its protein is CASSLDGGTEAFF.

The chain joins TRBV18 to TRBJ1-1, with a tentative D call TRBD1 (6 bases). Trimming left V 6 bases short and J 8 bases short, with 10 bases between. The germline CDR1 and CDR2 sequences are KGHSH and LQKENI. The CDR3 sequence is 11 residues long. In DNA form, the CDR3 reads TGTGCCAGCTCGTCGACAGGAGAAGCTTTCTTT. As protein: CASSSTGEAFF.

This clone has only a few counts. The chain combines TRBV7-9 with TRBJ1-1; D unresolved. V gave up 8 bases and J gave up 2 bases, with 15 bases separating them. This CDR3 contains 14 residues. Germline loops: CDR1 SEHNR, CDR2 FQNEAQ (reference sequence). CDR3 nucleotides: TGTGCCAGCGGGAGATTCGGAGAAAACACTGAAGCTTTCTTT. Translated, it gives CASGRFGENTEAFF.

CDR3 nucleotide sequence: TGTGCCAGCAGCGGACAGGTCCAGGAGACCCAGTACTTC. Its translation is CASSGQVQETQYF. V and J are TRBV2 and TRBJ2-5; 7 bases fit TRBD1. V trimming: 6 bases; J trimming: 5 bases; junction bases outside the gene matches: 6. The CDR3 totals 13 residues. Germline CDR1 and CDR2: SNHLY and FYNNEI.

The chain combines TRBV3-1 (or the pseudogene TRBV3-2) with TRBJ2-3; 10 bases match TRBD2. CDR1 LGHDT and CDR2 YNNKEL come from the germline V gene (reference sequence). With 5 bases clipped from V and 2 bases from J, the junction kept 4 bases outside the gene matches. The CDR3 covers 15 residues. The CDR3 nucleotides are TGTGCCAGCAGCAGGACTAGCGGTAACACAGATACGCAGTATTTT. Translated: CASSRTSGNTDTQYF.

This chain connects TRBV5-1 to TRBJ1-4; 7 positions agree with TRBD1. The CDR3 extends over 14 amino acids. The germline V gene encodes CDR1 SGHRS and CDR2 YFSETQ. V was pared by 4 bases and J by 5 bases, with 5 bases of the junction left unmatched. The DNA of the CDR3 is TGCGCCAGCAGCCCGGGACAGCCGAATGAAAAACTGTTTTTT. Residues: CASSPGQPNEKLFF.

The chain links TRBV30 to TRBJ2-3; 13 positions agree with TRBD2. V dropped 1 base and J dropped 7; count of bases not matched to a gene: 5. The CDR3 is made up of 15 amino acids. CDR1 is GTSNPN and CDR2 is SVGIG in the germline V gene (reference sequence). This chain's CDR3 is CAWSAKGLAGNTQYF. The CDR3 nucleotides are TGTGCCTGGAGTGCTAAGGGACTAGCGGGAAATACGCAGTATTTT.

The V gene is TRBV10-3, the J gene TRBJ2-2; 11 bases map to TRBD2. This CDR3 comprises 15 residues. V lost 2 bases and J lost 6; bases outside the gene matches: 2. Germline V lookup: CDR1 ENHRY, CDR2 SYGVKD. Here the CDR3 reads CAISETSGSAGELFF. CDR3 DNA sequence: TGTGCCATCAGTGAGACTAGCGGGAGTGCCGGGGAGCTGTTTTTT.

V and J are TRBV7-9 and TRBJ1-2, with D perhaps matching TRBD1 (6 bases). The CDR3 consists of 15 residues. V lost 4 bases and J 0 bases, leaving 12 bases between the germline ends. Germline values: CDR1 SEHNR, CDR2 FQNEAQ (reference sequence). The CDR3 loop reads CASSYSGQTNYGYTF. The CDR3, as DNA: TGTGCCAGCAGCTACTCGGGACAAACTAACTATGGCTACACCTTC.

This clone has a handful of counts. The chain uses TRBV28 and TRBJ1-2; 8 bases agree with TRBD1. Germline CDR1 and CDR2: MDHEN and SYDVKM. The CDR3 contains 15 residues. V lost 6 bases to trimming and J lost 4 bases; unmatched junction nucleotides: 10. The chain's CDR3 is CASSRNAGGGYGYTF. The CDR3 DNA sequence: TGTGCCAGCAGCCGAAATGCAGGGGGCGGCTATGGCTACACCTTC.

This chain connects TRBV6-4 to TRBJ1-6; 11 bases fit TRBD1. Per germline, CDR1 MRHNA and CDR2 SNTAGT. With 6 bases clipped from V and 2 bases from J, the junction kept 18 bases outside the gene matches. This CDR3 region has 21 residues. The CDR3 region is CASRDKMADRGLLTYNSPLHF. In nucleotides, the CDR3 is TGTGCCAGCAGGGACAAAATGGCGGACAGGGGGCTTTTGACCTATAATTCACCCCTCCACTTT.

This chain connects TRBV29-1 to TRBJ2-2; tentative D call: TRBD2 (5 bases). Germline V gives CDR1 SQVTM, CDR2 ANQGSEA. This CDR3 is built from 14 residues. V was trimmed by 2 bases and J by 4 bases, leaving 11 bases between them. CDR3 in amino acids: CSVEKGSGTGELFF. The CDR3 DNA sequence: TGCAGCGTTGAAAAAGGAAGCGGCACCGGGGAGCTGTTTTTT.

The genes are TRBV6-5 and TRBJ1-4; possible D gene TRBD1, 5 bases. The CDR3 spans 15 residues. Trimming left V 5 bases short and J 8 bases short, with 18 bases between. Germline lookup yields CDR1 MNHEY and CDR2 SVGAGI. The CDR3 coding sequence is TGTGCCAGCAGTATCCCCGGGGGGTTTGGAGAAAAACTGTTTTTT. The encoded protein is CASSIPGGFGEKLFF.

This clone appeared many times. The chain employs TRBV5-1 and TRBJ2-7; D is perhaps TRBD1 (6 bases). This CDR3 region has 15 residues. Germline values: CDR1 SGHRS, CDR2 YFSETQ. Trimming removed 0 bases at V and 2 bases at J, with 12 bases between. Here the CDR3 DNA reads TGCGCCAGCAGCTTGGGCCGGGACATCCCCTACGAGCAGTACTTC. Its protein is CASSLGRDIPYEQYF.

V and J are TRBV30 and TRBJ2-1; D is unresolved. The CDR3 covers 13 residues. Germline CDR1 GTSNPN, CDR2 SVGIG (reference sequence). Trimming took off 5 bases at V and 1 base at J, with 9 bases between the two ends. CDR3 coding DNA: TGTGCCTGGCAGGCTGGATCCTACAATGAGCAGTTCTTC. It codes for CAWQAGSYNEQFF.

The chain employs TRBV25-1 and TRBJ1-3; D is unclear. From germline, CDR1 is MGHDK and CDR2 SYGVNS. The CDR3 has 14 residues. V lost 4 bases and J lost 4, with 11 bases in between. The CDR3 is CASSGQKSGNTIYF. CDR3 coding DNA: TGTGCCAGCAGTGGCCAAAAAAGCGGAAACACCATATATTTT.

The rearrangement joins TRBV7-8 to TRBJ2-1; 12 nucleotides agree with TRBD2. Germline CDR1 SGHVS, CDR2 FQNEAQ. V gave up 7 bases and J gave up 5 bases; unmatched junction bases: 12. The CDR3 sequence is 17 residues long. CDR3 sequence (DNA): TGTGCCAGCACCGGACTAGCGGGATTTGCCCGCGACAATGAGCAGTTCTTC. It is translated as CASTGLAGFARDNEQFF. Using reference TRBV7-8 and TRBJ2-1 for the parts outside the CDR3, the full variable domain is GAGVSQSPRYKVAKRGQDVALRCDPISGHVSLFWYQQALGQGPEFLTYFQNEAQLDKSGLPSDRFFAERPEGSVSTLKIQRTQQEDSAVYLCASTGLAGFARDNEQFFGPGTRLTVL.

The J gene is TRBJ1-2, the V gene TRBV2; 8 bases align to TRBD1. There are 15 residues in the CDR3. Per the germline V gene, CDR1 is SNHLY and CDR2 is FYNNEI. V trimming: 6 bases; J trimming: 5 bases; junction bases outside the gene matches: 11. The CDR3 loop reads CASRSGQGSGYGYTF. For the CDR3, the DNA is TGTGCCAGCAGGTCCGGACAGGGAAGTGGTTATGGCTACACCTTC.

The chain carries TRBV28 and TRBJ1-1, with D unclear. Trimming pared 7 bases from V and 1 base from J, leaving 16 bases between. Per the germline V gene, CDR1 is MDHEN and CDR2 is SYDVKM. CDR3 length equals 15 residues. The CDR3 region is CASTLPARGNTEAFF. DNA for the CDR3: TGTGCCAGCACCCTCCCCGCCAGAGGGAACACTGAAGCTTTCTTT.

The chain is built from TRBV6-1 and TRBJ1-2; D not certain. The length of the CDR3 is 13 residues. Germline V CDR1 and CDR2: MNHNS, SASEGT. The V gene lost 1 base and the J gene lost 6 bases, with 9 bases spanning the gap. CDR3 amino acids: CASSEVGSNGYTF. The CDR3 region has the DNA TGTGCCAGCAGTGAAGTAGGTAGCAATGGCTACACCTTC.

The rearrangement links TRBV18 to TRBJ1-6; tentatively, D is TRBD1 (5 bases). Trimming stripped 1 base from V and 6 bases from J, with 13 bases between. CDR1 KGHSH and CDR2 LQKENI come from the germline V gene. CDR3 length equals 16 residues. This CDR3 reads CASSPLGPGPNSPLHF. CDR3 nucleotides: TGTGCCAGCTCACCACTGGGGCCAGGGCCTAATTCACCCCTCCACTTT.

This clone was picked up a small number of times. The chain carries TRBV6-4 and TRBJ2-1; perhaps TRBD2 as D (5 bases). V lost 0 bases to trimming and J lost 10 bases, with 10 bases between them. The CDR3 covers 13 residues. The germline V gene encodes CDR1 MRHNA and CDR2 SNTAGT. CDR3 residues: CASSDSGGYEQFF. The CDR3 nucleotides are TGTGCCAGCAGTGACTCTGGAGGATACGAGCAGTTCTTC.

The chain joins TRBV23-1 to TRBJ2-1, with a tentative D call TRBD1 (6 bases). TRBV23-1 is recorded as an ORF, its role being uncertain. This CDR3 spans 11 amino acids. The V and J ends lost 9 bases and 9 bases respectively, with 12 bases between them. Written as DNA, the CDR3 is TGCGCCAGGGGGGCCGGCGGTGAGCAGTTCTTC. Translating it yields CARGAGGEQFF.